Presented here are 21 T cell receptor beta chains from one specimen sequenced in a study of CD8 T cells in Susac syndrome. An amount of RNA that ranged from roughly 0.5 to 1 ug was reverse transcribed with random hexamers. Each CDR3 protein gets one entry after TCRdb re-called the immunoSEQ multiplex PCR reads with MiXCR. The sample gives 150,000 to 200,000 distinct CDR3 sequences, approximately 95% of which show up once; 0.09% to 0.1% is in the top ten. The material sequenced was CD4+ T cells from PBMCs. The receptors here all came from a human donor with multiple sclerosis.

V is TRBV20-1 and J is TRBJ2-7, with TRBD1 as a possible D gene (6 bases). The CDR3 totals 15 residues. V lost 0 bases and J lost 4, with 16 bases in between. Germline CDR1 reads DFQATT; CDR2 reads SNEGSKA (reference sequence). CDR3 sequence: CSARDQPGQRYEQYF. The CDR3 DNA sequence: TGCAGTGCTAGAGATCAGCCGGGACAAAGATACGAGCAGTACTTC.

The chain recombines TRBV3-1 with TRBJ1-1, with D unresolved. The CDR3 totals 12 residues. Trimming stripped 0 bases from V and 10 bases from J, with 9 bases between. Germline V gives CDR1 LGHDT, CDR2 YNNKEL (reference sequence). The CDR3: CASSQDMAGAFF. The CDR3 DNA follows: TGTGCCAGCAGCCAAGATATGGCGGGAGCTTTCTTT.

The J gene is TRBJ1-3, the V gene TRBV5-1, with D unresolved. The V and J ends lost 4 bases and 2 bases respectively, with 13 bases between them. Germline CDR1 SGHRS, CDR2 YFSETQ. CDR3 size: 15 residues. The CDR3 here is CASSPEPSPGNTIYF. The DNA for the CDR3 is TGCGCCAGCAGCCCAGAACCCAGTCCTGGAAACACCATATATTTT. The whole variable domain, filled in from reference TRBV5-1 and TRBJ1-3, reads KAGVTQTPRYLIKTRGQQVTLSCSPISGHRSVSWYQQTPGQGLQFLFEYFSETQRNKGNFPGRFSGRQFSNSRSEMNVSTLELGDSALYLCASSPEPSPGNTIYFGEGSWLTVV.

This rearrangement joins TRBV7-9 to TRBJ2-7; tentative D call: TRBD2 (6 bases). V was trimmed by 8 bases and J by 1 base, leaving 15 bases between them. Germline loops: CDR1 SEHNR, CDR2 FQNEAQ (reference sequence). The CDR3 is made up of 14 amino acids. CDR3 in DNA: TGTGCCAGCCCCTGGGACTTCCCTTCCTACGAGCAGTACTTC. Translated, it gives CASPWDFPSYEQYF.

The V gene is TRBV21-1, the J gene TRBJ1-1; the D call in the table, TRBD1, was not verified against the DNA. TRBV21-1 is annotated as a pseudogene. CDR3 size: 11 residues. Here the CDR3 reads CASYPPGEAFF. The CDR3 region has the DNA TGTGCCAGCTATCCCCCGGGTGAAGCTTTCTTT.

The chain uses TRBV29-1 and TRBJ2-3, with D perhaps matching TRBD1 (5 bases). The V end lost 4 bases, the J end lost 6 bases, and 8 bases lay between the germline ends. CDR3 size: 11 residues. The germline V gene has CDR1 SQVTM and CDR2 ANQGSEA. This CDR3 reads CSVAPGDTQYF. The DNA of the CDR3 is TGCAGCGTTGCCCCAGGGGATACGCAGTATTTT.

This clonotype was recorded once. The chain combines TRBV7-9 with TRBJ2-3; a possible D gene is TRBD2 (5 bases). V lost 5 bases to trimming and J lost 5 bases, with 8 bases between them. Germline V gene lookup returns CDR1 SEHNR and CDR2 FQNEAQ (reference sequence). This CDR3 comprises 12 residues. CDR3 in DNA: TGTGCCAGCAGCCGTCGGGAAGATACGCAGTATTTT. Translated: CASSRREDTQYF.

The chain joins TRBV30 to TRBJ2-1; 8 positions agree with TRBD2. The CDR3 runs 16 residues. V lost 3 bases, J lost 2 bases, and 9 bases stayed unmatched. The V gene's germline CDR1 is GTSNPN and CDR2 SVGIG (reference sequence). The CDR3 bases are TGTGCCTGGAGCATGGGCGCGGGGGGTACCTACAATGAGCAGTTCTTC. Protein product: CAWSMGAGGTYNEQFF.

V and J are TRBV28 and TRBJ2-7; TRBD1 is a possible D gene (5 bases). CDR1 and CDR2 from the germline V gene are MDHEN and SYDVKM. The CDR3 runs 15 residues. Deletions cut 6 bases from V and 3 bases from J, with 18 bases between. CDR3 amino acids: CASRSTDPTGYEQYF. The CDR3 nucleotides are TGTGCCAGCAGGTCCACAGACCCAACAGGCTACGAGCAGTACTTC.

The chain couples TRBV6-5 to TRBJ1-6; 7 bases are shared with TRBD1. CDR1 is MNHEY, CDR2 SVGAGI, per germline. CDR3 size: 14 residues. V lost 6 bases and J lost 7; bases outside the gene matches: 6. DNA of the CDR3: TGTGCCAGCAGGAGGGACAGCTTAAATTCACCCCTCCACTTT. Residues: CASRRDSLNSPLHF.

This rearrangement joins TRBV19 to TRBJ1-1; maybe TRBD1 (6 bases). This CDR3 comprises 11 residues. The V end was cut by 7 bases, the J end by 10 bases, with 13 bases between. Germline V lookup: CDR1 LNHDA, CDR2 SQIVND (reference sequence). The CDR3 reads CASKRGDLAFF. The CDR3 DNA reads as TGTGCCAGTAAAAGGGGGGACTTAGCTTTCTTT. The whole variable domain, remainder taken from reference TRBV19 and TRBJ1-1, is DGGITQSPKYLFRKEGQNVTLSCEQNLNHDAMYWYRQDPGQGLRLIYYSQIVNDFQKGDIAEGYSVSREKKESFPLTVTSAQKNPTAFYLCASKRGDLAFFGQGTRLTVV.

This clonotype was observed a handful of times. V and J are TRBV5-1 and TRBJ2-7; D call uncertain. The V end was cut by 2 bases, the J end by 2 bases, with 8 bases between. Germline V CDR1 and CDR2: SGHRS, YFSETQ. The CDR3 has 13 residues. CDR3 DNA sequence: TGCGCCAGCAGCTTTGAGGCTCCCTACGAGCAGTACTTC. Protein product: CASSFEAPYEQYF.

The V call is TRBV18, the J call TRBJ1-1, with D hard to call. Trimming shortened V by 1 base and J by 8 bases, and 14 bases separated the two germline ends. This CDR3 comprises 14 residues. Germline CDR1 KGHSH, CDR2 LQKENI. This CDR3 reads CASSPRVDVLEAFF. CDR3 sequence (DNA): TGTGCCAGCTCACCACGGGTGGACGTCTTAGAAGCTTTCTTT.

This clonotype was detected only once. The chain is built from TRBV13 and TRBJ2-5, with TRBD1 identical over 9 bases. Per germline, CDR1 PRHDT and CDR2 FYEKMQ (reference sequence). V lost 2 bases to trimming and J lost 5 bases; unmatched junction nucleotides: 6. The CDR3 is made up of 15 amino acids. The CDR3 DNA is TGTGCCAGCAGCTTAAATGGACAGGGGATGGAGACCCAGTACTTC. Translation: CASSLNGQGMETQYF.

The V call is TRBV30, the J call TRBJ1-3; D not resolved. The CDR3 covers 15 residues. Germline values: CDR1 GTSNPN, CDR2 SVGIG (reference sequence). The V gene lost 4 bases and the J gene lost 2 bases, with 15 bases spanning the gap. The CDR3 loop reads CAWKRGRLPGNTIYF. The CDR3 DNA is TGTGCCTGGAAGCGAGGCAGGCTACCTGGAAACACCATATATTTT.

The J gene is TRBJ2-2, the V gene TRBV28; no definite D call. This CDR3 is built from 14 residues. The germline CDR1 and CDR2 sequences are MDHEN and SYDVKM. The ends were cut back, 5 bases at V and 3 bases at J, with 10 bases in the middle. In DNA, the CDR3 is TGTGCCAGCAGTCCCGATTCTCACACCGGGGAGCTGTTTTTT. Protein product: CASSPDSHTGELFF.

This chain links TRBV20-1 with TRBJ1-1; weak D call: TRBD1 (5 bases). CDR3 size: 13 residues. V lost 2 bases to trimming and J lost 0 bases, with 7 bases between them. Germline V gene sequence: CDR1 DFQATT, CDR2 SNEGSKA (reference sequence). CDR3 nucleotides: TGCAGTGCTAGACAGGACATGAACACTGAAGCTTTCTTT. This translates into CSARQDMNTEAFF.

The V call is TRBV28, the J call TRBJ2-2; tentatively, D is TRBD2 (5 bases). CDR1 is MDHEN, CDR2 SYDVKM, per germline. Trimming removed 6 bases at V and 13 bases at J, with 15 bases between. This CDR3 spans 12 amino acids. The CDR3: CASSLLREGLFF. CDR3 sequence (DNA): TGTGCCAGCAGCCTGCTACGGGAAGGGCTGTTTTTT.

The CDR3 coding sequence is TGTGCCAGCAGTTTCCTCCAGTATAGCAATCAGCCCCAGCATTTT. Its translation: CASSFLQYSNQPQHF. The chain carries TRBV28 and TRBJ1-5, with D unresolved. The germline gives CDR1 MDHEN, CDR2 SYDVKM. Between the trimmed V and J ends, which lost 3 bases and 0 bases, there was a span of 9 bases. This CDR3 region has 15 residues.

This rearrangement joins TRBV18 to TRBJ2-5; D might be TRBD1 (5 bases). The V gene lost 3 bases and the J gene lost 1 base, with 9 bases spanning the gap. CDR1 and CDR2 from the germline V gene are KGHSH and LQKENI. The CDR3 consists of 14 residues. CDR3 residues: CASSPRQGQETQYF. In DNA form, the CDR3 reads TGTGCCAGCTCACCTCGGCAGGGCCAAGAGACCCAGTACTTC.

V is TRBV27 and J is TRBJ1-5; unclear D gene. Trimming took 2 bases from V and 1 from J, leaving 9 bases between them. The germline V gene has CDR1 MNHEY and CDR2 SMNVEV (reference sequence). CDR3 size: 15 residues. The chain's CDR3 is CASSLEGFSNQPQHF. The CDR3 DNA follows: TGTGCCAGCAGTTTAGAAGGGTTCAGCAATCAGCCCCAGCATTTT.